The clone carrying this TCR beta chain was found many times. This sample was taken from a study of Graves' ophthalmopathy and Graves' hyperthyroidism. Trimming left V 1 base short and J 5 bases short, with 14 bases between. The CDR3 loop spans 15 amino acids. Germline CDR1 and CDR2: LNHDA and SQIVND (reference sequence). RNA transcripts were the template, and TCR beta CDR3 regions were amplified from them. Investigators did first-round RT-PCR with HTBI primers, then second-round multiplex PCR. TCRdb used MiXCR to reprocess the multiplex PCR reads, holding one entry per CDR3 protein. The table records about 400,000 distinct CDR3 sequences, just over 15% of them present only once. Enrollment excluded any patients with other autoimmune diseases, uncontrolled infections, pregnancy or lactation.

The chain employs TRBV19 and TRBJ1-1; D remains unclear. This clonotype was sampled from a woman under 30 with stable Graves' hyperthyroidism. Sequenced input: peripheral blood. Here the CDR3 DNA reads TGTGCCAGTAGTATAGCACGCAGGCCGGGGACTGAAGCTTTCTTT. This translates into CASSIARRPGTEAFF.